Listed below are T cell receptor beta chains from one sample, sequenced in a study of blood T cell repertoires in COVID-19. TCRdb's copy holds only in-frame clones and misses some; the assay was immunoSEQ multiplex PCR. This table holds fewer than 45,000 clones, 65% to 80% found once. The sample was peripheral blood. Every receptor here comes from a man aged 55 to 70 with active COVID-19. Both conserved end residues are part of each CDR3. Fields, in order: V gene, clone size, J gene, D gene, CDR3 DNA, CDR3 protein. D genes are given only for firm matches. Size is stated for part of the rows, as once, few or many counts, or as a class when the clone is expanded.

TRBV5-1	.	TRBJ2-1	TRBD2	TGCGCCAGCAGCTTGTCCCCTAGCGGGATTAACAATGAGCAGTTCTTC	CASSLSPSGINNEQFF
TRBV4-3	.	TRBJ1-2	TRBD1	TGCGCCAGCAGCCGCCGGGACAGGGATAAAGGCTACACCTTC	CASSRRDRDKGYTF
TRBV18	.	TRBJ1-1	TRBD1	TGTGCCAGCTCACCACCGCCGTGGGAAGGGGGCGCCTTAGGAGCTTTCTTT	CASSPPPWEGGALGAFF
TRBV4-1	few	TRBJ2-1	TRBD2	TGCGCCAGCAGCCAAGGTGGGACTAGCGGGGGTAATGAGCAGTTCTTC	CASSQGGTSGGNEQFF
TRBV2	.	TRBJ2-7	TRBD1	TGTGCCAGCAGTGAAGTGACAGGGGGAGTTCACGAGCAGTACTTC	CASSEVTGGVHEQYF
TRBV19	.	TRBJ2-4	.	TGTGCCAGTAGTATAGATTCTGGTCAGGGCGGGGAAAACATTCAGTACTTC	CASSIDSGQGGENIQYF
TRBV11-2	.	TRBJ2-2	TRBD2	TGTGCCAGCAGCTTAGCCCTTCTAGCGGGAGGGGGTGGTTCCGGGGAGCTGTTTTTT	CASSLALLAGGGGSGELFF
TRBV5-1	.	TRBJ1-4	.	TGCGCCAGCAAGGTGGGGCGTGCAACTAATGAAAAACTGTTTTTT	CASKVGRATNEKLFF
TRBV11-2	.	TRBJ2-5	TRBD1	TGTGCCAGCAGCTTAGGGGACAGGGTAGGAGAAGAGACCCAGTACTTC	CASSLGDRVGEETQYF
TRBV30	few	TRBJ2-1	TRBD2	TGTGCCTGGAGTGTACTTTGGACTAGCGGGGGGGCCCGCCAGTTCTTC	CAWSVLWTSGGARQFF
TRBV30	.	TRBJ2-1	.	TGTGCCTGGAGTGTCCCTCTCTACAATGAGCAGTTCTTC	CAWSVPLYNEQFF
TRBV7-2	.	TRBJ2-5	.	TGTGCCAGCAGCAGGGGGTCCGGGGCGTATATTCGGCCCCAAGAGACCCAGTACTTC	CASSRGSGAYIRPQETQYF
TRBV10-3	.	TRBJ1-2	.	TGTGCCACCTTCTCGGGGGGCGAGGGGAGCTATGGCTACACCTTC	CATFSGGEGSYGYTF
TRBV3-1/TRBV3-2	.	TRBJ2-5	.	TGTGCCAGCAGCCACTATAGAGGGGGCCAAGAGACCCAGTACTTC	CASSHYRGGQETQYF
TRBV7-6	.	TRBJ2-2	.	TGTGCCAGCAGCTTAGCGGGCCCCAGAGCCGGGGAGCTGTTTTTT	CASSLAGPRAGELFF
TRBV4-3	once	TRBJ2-2	TRBD2	TGCGCCAGCAGCGCCCCGTTAGCGGGGGAAAGATCCGGGGAGCTGTTTTTT	CASSAPLAGERSGELFF
TRBV5-1	once	TRBJ2-3	TRBD1	TGCGCCAGCAGCTTGGAGGGGACAGACCCCACAGATACGCAGTATTTT	CASSLEGTDPTDTQYF